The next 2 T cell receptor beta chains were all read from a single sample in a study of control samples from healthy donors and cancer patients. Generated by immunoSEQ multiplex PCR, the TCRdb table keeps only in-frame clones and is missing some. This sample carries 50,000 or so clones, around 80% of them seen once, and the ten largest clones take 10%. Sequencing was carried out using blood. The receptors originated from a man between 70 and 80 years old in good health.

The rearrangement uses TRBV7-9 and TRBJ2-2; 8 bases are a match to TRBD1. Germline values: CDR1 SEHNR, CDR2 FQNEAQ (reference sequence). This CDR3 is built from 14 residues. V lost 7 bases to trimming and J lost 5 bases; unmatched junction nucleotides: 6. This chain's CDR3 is CASKDRGATGELFF. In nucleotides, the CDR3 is TGTGCCAGCAAAGACAGGGGTGCGACCGGGGAGCTGTTTTTT.

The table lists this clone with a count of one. CDR3 in amino acids: CASSIAQGRGTEAFF. In DNA, the CDR3 is TGTGCCAGTAGTATAGCACAGGGTCGGGGGACTGAAGCTTTCTTT. The V and J genes are TRBV19 and TRBJ1-1, with TRBD1 as a possible D gene (6 bases). Germline CDR1 LNHDA, CDR2 SQIVND (reference sequence). The CDR3 covers 15 residues. Trimming stripped 1 base from V and 5 bases from J, with 14 bases between.